This note documents a single TCR beta chain sequence. The data are from a study of CD8 T cells in Susac syndrome. At the level of the study: Within the sequenced Susac syndrome patient group, five or six exhibited active disease and roughly 8 were in remission.

V lost 5 bases to trimming and J lost 1 base, with 14 bases between them. The CDR3 runs 16 residues. CDR1 is SSHAT and CDR2 is FNYEAQ in the germline V gene (reference sequence). The sequenced target, TCR beta, came from blood CD8+ and CD4+ T cells. Reverse transcription used about 0.45 to 1 ug RNA and random hexamers. TCRdb processed the immunoSEQ multiplex PCR reads anew with MiXCR; each CDR3 protein has one entry. The sample consists of more than 150,000 distinct CDR3 sequences, 90% to 96% of them appearing once. Sequenced: CD4+ T cells from PBMCs. The J gene is TRBJ2-2, the V gene TRBV7-7; TRBD2 might be the D (5 bases). The sequence derives from a human donor with Susac syndrome. For the CDR3, the DNA is TGTGCCAGCAGCGAAACGCCCGGACTGAACACCGGGGAGCTGTTTTTT. Translation gives CASSETPGLNTGELFF.